Detailed here is one T cell receptor (beta chain). Its antigen is currently unknown. The entry originates in a study of quantifying T cell responses using KT2 cells. Overall study: Reverse transcription used primers in the TCR alpha and beta constant regions. Estimated efficiency of the T4 ligation step was above 8.5% under optimum conditions. Study-level results: Very high KT2 spike-in numbers caused saturation in KT2 sequence detection.

CDR1 is DFQATT, CDR2 SNEGSKA, per germline (reference sequence). CDR3 length: 18 amino acids. V shed 7 bases and J shed 0 bases, with 25 bases lying between them. The cDNA 3' end received a ligated oligonucleotide with a UMI. The first PCR ran approximately 4 cycles with an equimolar RC1.1 and RC1.2 beta primer mix. TCRdb re-analysed the UMI-ligation and nested PCR reads in MiXCR, keeping a single row per CDR3 protein. Here the sample spans about 53,000 distinct CDR3 sequences, approximately 13% being singletons. The source of this sequence is a human donor. The chain employs TRBV20-1 and TRBJ1-5, with no clear D. The sample consisted of PBMCs spiked with cells of the T cell clone KT2. Here the CDR3 DNA reads TGCAGTGGGAAGATGTCCTCCCCACGCCTGGCTAGCAATCAGCCCCAGCATTTT. Protein product: CSGKMSSPRLASNQPQHF.